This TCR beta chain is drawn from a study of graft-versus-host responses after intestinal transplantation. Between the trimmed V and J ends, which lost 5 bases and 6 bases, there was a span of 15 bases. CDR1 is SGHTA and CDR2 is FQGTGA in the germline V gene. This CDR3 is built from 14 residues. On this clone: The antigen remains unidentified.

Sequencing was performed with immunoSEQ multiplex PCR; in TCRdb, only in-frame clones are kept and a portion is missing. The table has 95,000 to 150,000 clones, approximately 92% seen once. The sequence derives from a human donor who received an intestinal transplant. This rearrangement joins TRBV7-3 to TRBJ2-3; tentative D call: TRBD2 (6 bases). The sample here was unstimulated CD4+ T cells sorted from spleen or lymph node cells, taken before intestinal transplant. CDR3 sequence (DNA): TGTGCCAGCAGCCTCGGAGGGGCCTTGGATACGCAGTATTTT. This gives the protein CASSLGGALDTQYF. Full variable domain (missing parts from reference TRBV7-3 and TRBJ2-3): GAGVSQTPSNKVTEKGKYVELRCDPISGHTALYWYRQSLGQGPEFLIYFQGTGAADDSGLPNDRFFAVRPEGSVSTLKIQRTERGDSAVYLCASSLGGALDTQYFGPGTRLTVL.